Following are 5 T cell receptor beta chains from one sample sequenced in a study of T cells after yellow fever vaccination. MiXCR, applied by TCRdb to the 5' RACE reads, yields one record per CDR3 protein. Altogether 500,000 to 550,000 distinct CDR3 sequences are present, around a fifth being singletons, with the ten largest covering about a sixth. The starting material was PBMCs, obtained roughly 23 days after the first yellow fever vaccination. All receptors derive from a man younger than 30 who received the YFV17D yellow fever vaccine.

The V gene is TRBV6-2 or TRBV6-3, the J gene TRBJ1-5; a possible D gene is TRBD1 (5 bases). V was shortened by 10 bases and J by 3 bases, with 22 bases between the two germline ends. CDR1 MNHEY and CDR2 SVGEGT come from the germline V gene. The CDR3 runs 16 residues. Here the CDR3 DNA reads TGTGCCACCAGCCGGGACTTCGACCCCCACAATCAGCCCCAGCATTTT. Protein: CATSRDFDPHNQPQHF.

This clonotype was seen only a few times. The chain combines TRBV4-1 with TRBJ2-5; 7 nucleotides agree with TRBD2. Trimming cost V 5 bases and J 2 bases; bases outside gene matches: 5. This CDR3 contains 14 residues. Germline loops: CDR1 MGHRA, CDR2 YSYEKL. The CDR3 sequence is CASSFPGLQETQYF. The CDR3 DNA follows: TGCGCCAGCAGCTTTCCGGGACTACAAGAGACCCAGTACTTC.

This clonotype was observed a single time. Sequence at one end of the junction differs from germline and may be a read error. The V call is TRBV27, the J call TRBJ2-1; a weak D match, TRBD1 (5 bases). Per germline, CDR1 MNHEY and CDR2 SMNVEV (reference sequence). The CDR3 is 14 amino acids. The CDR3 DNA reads TGTGCCAGCAGTTTATTAGGATCGGACAATAAGCAGTTCTTC. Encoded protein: CASSLLGSDNKQFF.

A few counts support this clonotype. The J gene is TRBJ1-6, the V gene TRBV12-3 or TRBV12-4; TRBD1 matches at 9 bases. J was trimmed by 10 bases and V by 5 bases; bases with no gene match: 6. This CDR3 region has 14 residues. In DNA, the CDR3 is TGTGCCAGCAGTCGGGACAGGGTGAACTCACCCCTCCACTTT. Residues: CASSRDRVNSPLHF.

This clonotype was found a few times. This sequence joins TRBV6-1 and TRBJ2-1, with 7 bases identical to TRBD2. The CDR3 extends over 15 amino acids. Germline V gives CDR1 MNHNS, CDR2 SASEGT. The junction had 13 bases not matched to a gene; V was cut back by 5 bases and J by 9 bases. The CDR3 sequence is CASSTPRLAPGEQFF. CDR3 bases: TGTGCCAGCAGTACGCCACGACTAGCCCCCGGTGAGCAGTTCTTC.